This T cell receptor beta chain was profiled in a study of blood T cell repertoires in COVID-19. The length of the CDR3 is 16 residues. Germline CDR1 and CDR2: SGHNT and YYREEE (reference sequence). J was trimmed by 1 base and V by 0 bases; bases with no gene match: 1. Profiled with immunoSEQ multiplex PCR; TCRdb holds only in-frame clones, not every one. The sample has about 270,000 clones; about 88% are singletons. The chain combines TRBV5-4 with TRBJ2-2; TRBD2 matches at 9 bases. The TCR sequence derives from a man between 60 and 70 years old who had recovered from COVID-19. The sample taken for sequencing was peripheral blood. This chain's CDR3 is CASSLGLAVNTGELFF. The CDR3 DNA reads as TGTGCCAGCAGCTTGGGACTAGCGGTGAACACCGGGGAGCTGTTTTTT.